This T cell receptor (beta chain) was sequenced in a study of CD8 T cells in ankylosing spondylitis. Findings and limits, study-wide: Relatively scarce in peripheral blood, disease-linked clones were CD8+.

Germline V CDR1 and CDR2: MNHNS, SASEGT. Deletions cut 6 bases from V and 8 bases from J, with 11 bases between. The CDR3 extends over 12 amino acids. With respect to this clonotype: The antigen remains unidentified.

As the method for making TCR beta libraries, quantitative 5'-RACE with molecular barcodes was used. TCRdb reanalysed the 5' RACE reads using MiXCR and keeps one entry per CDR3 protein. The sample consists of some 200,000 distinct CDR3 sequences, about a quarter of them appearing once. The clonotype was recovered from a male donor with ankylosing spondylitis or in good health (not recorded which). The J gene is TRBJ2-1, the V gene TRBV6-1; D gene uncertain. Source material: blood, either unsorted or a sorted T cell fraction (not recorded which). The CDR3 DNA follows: TGTGCCAGCAGCCTGAATGGCTATGAGCAGTTCTTC. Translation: CASSLNGYEQFF.